This is a list of T cell receptor beta chains from one sample in a study of shared clonotypes between healthy human individuals. Sequencing used immunoSEQ multiplex PCR; TCRdb keeps in-frame clones, though not all of them. This sample has about 2 million clones, with just under 95% found just once. The specimen sequenced was naive CD8+ T cells sorted from blood. The receptors originated from a young man in good health. Both conserved end residues are part of each CDR3.

v_call	j_call	cdr3_aa
TRBV6-6	TRBJ2-7	CASSDFKTAYEQYF
TRBV13	TRBJ2-2	CASSHGTSTGELFF
TRBV9	TRBJ1-6	CASSGTGESPLHF
TRBV9	TRBJ2-3	CASSVELAGGTDTQYF
TRBV11-2	TRBJ2-5	CASSLDHRAGGRETQYF
TRBV13	TRBJ2-7	CASSSSGLAGSYF
TRBV6-6	TRBJ2-7	CASSYILGWSSYEQYF
TRBV21-1	TRBJ1-6	CASSKRTNSPLHF
TRBV5-4	TRBJ2-7	CASSTGGNYEQYF
TRBV5-1	TRBJ1-3	CASSSLGQEVEGGNTIYF
TRBV29-1	.	CSAYGTSSYEQYF
TRBV29-1	TRBJ2-2	CSVEDSGSVAGELFF
TRBV4-1	TRBJ2-7	CASSQGITGSYEQYF
TRBV7-8	TRBJ2-1	CASSQGLAGGESYNEQFF
TRBV5-8	TRBJ2-7	CASIPDDRGPHEQYF
TRBV2	TRBJ2-1	CASLRTSGGASYNEQFF
TRBV27	TRBJ2-3	CASSLSESTDTQYF
TRBV11-2	TRBJ2-5	CASAFLAGVGETQYF
TRBV7-9	TRBJ2-7	CASSLAVDYEQYF
TRBV6-6	TRBJ1-5	CASTGQGFNQPQHF
TRBV11-2	TRBJ2-7	CASSRGWGSSYEQYF
TRBV2	TRBJ2-3	CASRGQGAGDTQYF
TRBV28	TRBJ2-7	CASSLRGGPEQYF
TRBV13	TRBJ1-1	CASSSNMGTEAFF
TRBV19	TRBJ1-6	CASSDSNSPLHF
TRBV30	TRBJ1-2	CALEGTFECYTF
TRBV5-1	TRBJ2-1	CASSFDRSSYNEQFF
TRBV27	TRBJ1-5	CASSLTWTGAQGQPQHF
TRBV10-2	TRBJ2-5	CASSDYDREGFQTETQYF
TRBV15	TRBJ2-1	CATSTLASGRSYNEQFF
TRBV27	TRBJ1-3	CASSGTGGTGNTIYF
TRBV5-6	TRBJ2-2	CASSLELAAGELFF
TRBV19	TRBJ1-5	CASRLRGRGQPQHF
TRBV11-2	TRBJ2-1	CASSFWSSELNEQFF
TRBV9	TRBJ2-2	CASSVLITGELFF
TRBV7-8	TRBJ2-7	CASSVAEIYEQYF
TRBV27	TRBJ2-1	CASSYGGPLYNEQFF
TRBV10-1	TRBJ1-4	CATQTRPSGTQTNEKLFF
TRBV10-3	TRBJ1-1	CAISPVGPNTEAFF
TRBV7-8	TRBJ2-7	CASSPGQGLYEQYF
TRBV2	TRBJ2-1	CASRNNEQFF
TRBV15	TRBJ2-1	CATRGLADYNEQFF
TRBV21-1	TRBJ2-1	CASNRKEAGGPLMNNEQFF
TRBV6-4	TRBJ1-6	CANQGKAVEHSSYNSPLHF
TRBV7-7	TRBJ2-7	CASSLEAGYEQYF
TRBV5-1	TRBJ1-2	CASSFYTPGHGENGYTF
TRBV5-4	TRBJ2-2	CASSLLFGDSANTGELFF
TRBV29-1	TRBJ1-2	CSALRQDYGYTF
TRBV6-6	TRBJ2-7	CASSGGLPSYEQYF
TRBV4-1	TRBJ2-7	CASSQEAGGGGYEQYF
TRBV6-6	TRBJ1-1	CASSPRGDTEAFF
TRBV29-1	TRBJ2-1	CSVDGAMGEQFF
TRBV27	TRBJ1-2	CASSLWADRVDGYTF
TRBV4-2	TRBJ1-5	CASSHGELGINQPQHF
TRBV6-5	TRBJ2-1	CASRLAGVGDNEQFF
TRBV7-9	TRBJ2-7	CASSSDYHEQYF
TRBV14	TRBJ2-1	CASSPRGAAVTLGEQFF
TRBV5-4	TRBJ2-7	CASSLESSSYEQYF
TRBV5-1	TRBJ2-7	CASSLLGSYEQYF
TRBV4-1	TRBJ1-5	CASSPSAGSNQPQHF